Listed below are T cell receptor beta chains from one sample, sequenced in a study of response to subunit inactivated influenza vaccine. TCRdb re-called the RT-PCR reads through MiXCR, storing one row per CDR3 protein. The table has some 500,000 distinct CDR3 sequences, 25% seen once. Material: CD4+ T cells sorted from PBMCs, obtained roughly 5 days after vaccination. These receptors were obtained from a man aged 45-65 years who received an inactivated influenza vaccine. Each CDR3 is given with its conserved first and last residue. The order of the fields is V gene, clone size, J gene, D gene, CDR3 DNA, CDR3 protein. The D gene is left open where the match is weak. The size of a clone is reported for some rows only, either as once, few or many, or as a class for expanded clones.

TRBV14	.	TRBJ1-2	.	TGTGCCAGCAGCCTTTTTAAAGGCGACAGCTATGGCTACACCTTC	CASSLFKGDSYGYTF
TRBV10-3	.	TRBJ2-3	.	TGTGCCATCAGTAAAGCCGACGGACTCACAGATACGCAGTATTTT	CAISKADGLTDTQYF
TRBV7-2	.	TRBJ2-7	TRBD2	TGTGCCAGCAGCTTTGGAAGGGGAGCGGGAAAGGCCTACGAGCAGTACTTC	CASSFGRGAGKAYEQYF
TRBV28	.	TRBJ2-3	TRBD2	TGTGCCAGTAATTTGGCGGGGGACACAGATACGCAGTATTTT	CASNLAGDTDTQYF
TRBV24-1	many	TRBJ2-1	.	TGTGCCACCAGTGAGTCGGGCTCCTACAATGAGCAGTTCTTC	CATSESGSYNEQFF
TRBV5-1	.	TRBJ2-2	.	TGCGCCAGCAGCCCCAGGATCACCGGGGAGCTGTTTTTT	CASSPRITGELFF
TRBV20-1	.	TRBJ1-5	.	TGCAGTGCTGAGAAGGGGAATAGCAATCAGCCCCAGCATTTT	CSAEKGNSNQPQHF
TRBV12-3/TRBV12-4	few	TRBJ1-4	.	TGTGCCAGCAGTTTAAATCGAGCGATGGAAAAACTGTTTTTT	CASSLNRAMEKLFF
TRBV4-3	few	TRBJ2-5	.	TGCGCCAGCAGCCAAGATGACGGCACGACGGAGACCCAGTACTTC	CASSQDDGTTETQYF
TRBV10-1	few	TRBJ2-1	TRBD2	TGCGCCAGCAGTGGAGCGGGGGGGCGTGATGAGCAGTTCTTC	CASSGAGGRDEQFF
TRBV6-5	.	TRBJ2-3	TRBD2	TGTGCCAGCAGTTACTCAAGCGGGGGAAGCACAGATACGCAGTATTTT	CASSYSSGGSTDTQYF
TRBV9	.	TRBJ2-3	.	TGTGCCAGCAGCGTAGCTGGCACCTATAGCACAGATACGCAGTATTTT	CASSVAGTYSTDTQYF
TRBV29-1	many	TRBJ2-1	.	TGCAGCGCTTGGGGACTGGCGGGCTACAATGAGCAGTTCTTC	CSAWGLAGYNEQFF
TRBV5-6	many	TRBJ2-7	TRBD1	TGTGCCAGCAGCGAGGACAGGGGGTCCTACGAGCAGTACTTC	CASSEDRGSYEQYF
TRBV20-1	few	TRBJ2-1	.	TGCAGTGCTAGAGCTCAAACCAGGGGCTGGGGCAATGAGCAGTTCTTC	CSARAQTRGWGNEQFF
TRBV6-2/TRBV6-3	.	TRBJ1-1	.	TGTGCCAGCAGGCCTGGACAGTGGGCCACTGAAGCTTTCTTT	CASRPGQWATEAFF
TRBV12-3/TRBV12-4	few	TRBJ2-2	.	TGTGCCAGCAGTCAGAGACTAGGTGCCGGTTCCGGGGAGCTGTTTTTT	CASSQRLGAGSGELFF
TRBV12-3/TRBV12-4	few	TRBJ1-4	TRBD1	TGTGCCAGCAGTACCCGACAGGGGACTAATGAAAAACTGTTTTTT	CASSTRQGTNEKLFF
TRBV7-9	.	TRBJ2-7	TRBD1	TGTGCCAGCAGCTTATGGCCGGGACAGGGGTTGTACGAGCAGTACTTC	CASSLWPGQGLYEQYF
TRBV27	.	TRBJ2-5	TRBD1	TGTGCCAGCAGTTTAGGAGTTCCCGGGACAGCGTACCAAGAGACCCAGTACTTC	CASSLGVPGTAYQETQYF
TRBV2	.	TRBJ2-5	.	TGTGCCAGCAGTGAAGATGGAGCAGCCCAAGAGACCCAGTACTTC	CASSEDGAAQETQYF
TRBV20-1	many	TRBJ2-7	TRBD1	TGCAGTGCTAGAAGGGACAGCCTCTCCTACGAGCAGTACTTC	CSARRDSLSYEQYF
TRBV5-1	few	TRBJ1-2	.	TGCGCCAGCAGCCCAGCGGGGGGTGACTATGGCTACACCTTC	CASSPAGGDYGYTF
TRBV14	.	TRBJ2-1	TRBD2	TGTGCCAGCAGCCTAAGAGCGGGATTCGTGAATGAGCAGTTCTTC	CASSLRAGFVNEQFF
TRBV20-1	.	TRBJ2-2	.	TGCAGTGCTCCCCAAACCCAAAACACCGGGGAGCTGTTTTTT	CSAPQTQNTGELFF
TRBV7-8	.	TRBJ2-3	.	TGTGCCAGCAGCTTAGACGGGGTCGCGACAGATACGCAGTATTTT	CASSLDGVATDTQYF
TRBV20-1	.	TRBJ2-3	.	TGCAGTGCCCCGCTAGGTGGGGGCCCAGAGAATACGCAGTATTTT	CSAPLGGGPENTQYF
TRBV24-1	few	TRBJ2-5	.	TGTGCCACCAGTGATTTAGGCAGGGGTTATGAGACCCAGTACTTC	CATSDLGRGYETQYF
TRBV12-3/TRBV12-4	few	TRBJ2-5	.	TGTGCCAGCAGTTCTCGACCTGAGGTAGCAGAGACCCAGTACTTC	CASSSRPEVAETQYF
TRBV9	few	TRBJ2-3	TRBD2	TGTGCCAGCAGCGTAGACGGCCTTAGCGGGGGGCCTCCCACAGATACGCAGTATTTT	CASSVDGLSGGPPTDTQYF
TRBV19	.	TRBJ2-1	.	TGTGCCAGTAGGAGGGGGGAGAGCTCCTACAATGAGCAGTTCTTC	CASRRGESSYNEQFF
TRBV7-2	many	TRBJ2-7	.	TGTGCCAGCAGCTTAGGGGCTACCCGAGACGAGCAGTACTTC	CASSLGATRDEQYF
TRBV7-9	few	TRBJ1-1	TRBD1	TGTGCCAGCAGCCACAGGGGAACTGAAGCTTTCTTT	CASSHRGTEAFF
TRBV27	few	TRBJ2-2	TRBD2	TGTGCCAGCAGTACGACTAGCGGGGTCACCGGGGAGCTGTTTTTT	CASSTTSGVTGELFF
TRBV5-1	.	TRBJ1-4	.	TGCGCCAGCAGCTGGGCACCGGGACGGGGAAATGAAAAACTGTTTTTT	CASSWAPGRGNEKLFF
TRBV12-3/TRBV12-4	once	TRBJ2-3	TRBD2	TGTGCCAGCAGATACGGACTAGCGGTCACAGATACGCAGTATTTT	CASRYGLAVTDTQYF
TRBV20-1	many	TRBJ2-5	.	TGCAGTGCTAGAGATTTAGCCAAAGAGACCCAGTACTTC	CSARDLAKETQYF
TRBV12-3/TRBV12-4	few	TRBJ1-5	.	TGTGCCAGCAGTTTGGGGTTCAATCAGCCCCAGCATTTT	CASSLGFNQPQHF
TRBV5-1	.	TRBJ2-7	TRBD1	TGCGCCAGCAGCTTACAGGGGGGCCCCTCCGAGCAGTACTTC	CASSLQGGPSEQYF
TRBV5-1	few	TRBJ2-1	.	TGCGCCAGCAGCCCTAGTAACCCCTATTACAATGAGCAGTTCTTC	CASSPSNPYYNEQFF